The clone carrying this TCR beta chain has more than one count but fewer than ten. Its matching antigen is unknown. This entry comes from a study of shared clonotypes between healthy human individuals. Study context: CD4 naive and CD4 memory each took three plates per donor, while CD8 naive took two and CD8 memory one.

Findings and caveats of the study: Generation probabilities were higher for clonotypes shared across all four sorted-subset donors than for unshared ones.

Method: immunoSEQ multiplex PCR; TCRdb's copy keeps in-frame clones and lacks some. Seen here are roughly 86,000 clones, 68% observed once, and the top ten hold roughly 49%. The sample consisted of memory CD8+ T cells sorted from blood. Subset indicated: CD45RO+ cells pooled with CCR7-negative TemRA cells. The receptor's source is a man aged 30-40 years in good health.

CDR3 sequence (DNA): TGTGCCAGTACTCCGGGGTGGGCGGGGAACAATGAGCAGTTCTTC. Amino acids: CASTPGWAGNNEQFF. J is TRBJ2-1 and V is TRBV19, with D possibly TRBD2 on 6 matching bases. V was cut by 7 bases and J by 5 bases, with 18 bases left in between. The germline CDR1 and CDR2 sequences are LNHDA and SQIVND (reference sequence). The CDR3 is 15 amino acids.